This entry features one T cell receptor (beta chain) sequence. Antigen unknown. The table came from immunoSEQ multiplex PCR; TCRdb's copy has only in-frame clones and leaves some out. The repertoire has some 4,600 clones, 68% of them found once; the top ten carry about 15%. The selected patients with pancreatic ductal adenocarcinoma had surgery but no neoadjuvant therapy. This record comes from a study of T cells in pancreatic ductal adenocarcinoma. The CDR3 is 15 amino acids. Trimming removed 5 bases at V and 4 bases at J, with 16 bases between. Germline V gene sequence: CDR1 SEHNR, CDR2 FQNEAQ (reference sequence). Study observations and caveats: Compared with tumor, blood showed more total productive templates and around 8.1-fold more clonotypes. No significant tumor-blood clonality difference; means were about 0.1 and 0.065.

The source is a human donor with pancreatic ductal adenocarcinoma. Source material: pancreatic tumor tissue. The V and J genes are TRBV7-9 and TRBJ2-3; D unresolved. The CDR3 bases are TGTGCCAGCAGCGACACGGGTTCGGGTGCAGATACGCAGTATTTT. It specifies CASSDTGSGADTQYF.